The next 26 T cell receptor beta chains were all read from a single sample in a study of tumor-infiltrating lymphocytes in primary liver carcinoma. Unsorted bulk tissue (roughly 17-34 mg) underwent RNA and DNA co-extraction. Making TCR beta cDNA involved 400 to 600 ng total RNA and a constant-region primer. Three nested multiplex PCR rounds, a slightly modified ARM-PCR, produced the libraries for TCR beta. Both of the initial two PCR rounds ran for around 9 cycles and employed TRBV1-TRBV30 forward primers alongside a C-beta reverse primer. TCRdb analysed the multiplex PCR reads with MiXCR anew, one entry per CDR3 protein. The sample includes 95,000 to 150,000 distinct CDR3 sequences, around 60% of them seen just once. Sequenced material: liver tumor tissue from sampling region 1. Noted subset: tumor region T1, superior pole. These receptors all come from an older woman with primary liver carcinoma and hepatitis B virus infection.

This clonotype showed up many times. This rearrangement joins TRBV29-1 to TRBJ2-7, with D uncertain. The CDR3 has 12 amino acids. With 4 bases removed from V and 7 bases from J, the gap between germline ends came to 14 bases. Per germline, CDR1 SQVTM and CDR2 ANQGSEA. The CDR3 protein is CSVGHVVGEQYF. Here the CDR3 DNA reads TGCAGCGTTGGACATGTAGTGGGAGAGCAGTACTTC.

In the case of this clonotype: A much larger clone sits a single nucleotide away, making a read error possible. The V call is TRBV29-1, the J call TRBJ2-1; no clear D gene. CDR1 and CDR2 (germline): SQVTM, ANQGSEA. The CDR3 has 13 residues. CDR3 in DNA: TGCAGCGTTGATGGCGGCAGCTACAAAGAGCAGTTCTTC. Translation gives CSVDGGSYKEQFF.

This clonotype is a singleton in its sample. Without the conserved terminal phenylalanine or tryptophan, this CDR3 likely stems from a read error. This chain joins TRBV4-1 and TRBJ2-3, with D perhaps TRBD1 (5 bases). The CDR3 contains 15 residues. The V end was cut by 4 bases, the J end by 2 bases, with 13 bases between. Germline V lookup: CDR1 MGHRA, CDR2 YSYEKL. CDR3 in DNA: TGCGCCAGCAGCCCACTAACAGGTCACACAGATACGCAGTATTTA. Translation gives CASSPLTGHTDTQYL.

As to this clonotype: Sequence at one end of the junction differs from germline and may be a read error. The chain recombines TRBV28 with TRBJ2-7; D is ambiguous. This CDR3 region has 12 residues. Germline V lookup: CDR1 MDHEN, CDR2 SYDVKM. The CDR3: CASSPHLYGQYF. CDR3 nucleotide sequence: TGTGCCAGCAGTCCCCACCTCTACGGGCAGTACTTC.

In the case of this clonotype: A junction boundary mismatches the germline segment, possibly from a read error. CDR3 DNA: TGTGCCATCAGTTTGTCTAGGGGGGCGAGGAGATCCTACAATGAGCAGTTCTTC. Its protein product is CAISLSRGARRSYNEQFF. V gene TRBV28 combines with J gene TRBJ2-1; possibly TRBD1 or TRBD2 for D (6 bases each). The germline V gene encodes CDR1 MDHEN and CDR2 SYDVKM. CDR3 length equals 18 residues.

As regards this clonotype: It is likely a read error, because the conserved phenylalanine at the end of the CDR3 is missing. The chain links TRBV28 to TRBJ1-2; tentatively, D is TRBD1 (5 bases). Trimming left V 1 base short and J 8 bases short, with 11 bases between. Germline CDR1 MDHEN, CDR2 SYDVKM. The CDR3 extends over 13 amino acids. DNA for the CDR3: TGTGCCAGCAGTTTATCCCAGGGTGGCGGCTACACCCTC. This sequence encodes CASSLSQGGGYTL.

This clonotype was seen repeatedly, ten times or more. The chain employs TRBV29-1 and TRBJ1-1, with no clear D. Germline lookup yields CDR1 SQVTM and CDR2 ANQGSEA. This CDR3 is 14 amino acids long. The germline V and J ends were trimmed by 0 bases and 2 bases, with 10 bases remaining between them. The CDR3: CSVEDWQPNTEAFF. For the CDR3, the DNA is TGCAGCGTTGAAGATTGGCAGCCTAACACTGAAGCTTTCTTT.

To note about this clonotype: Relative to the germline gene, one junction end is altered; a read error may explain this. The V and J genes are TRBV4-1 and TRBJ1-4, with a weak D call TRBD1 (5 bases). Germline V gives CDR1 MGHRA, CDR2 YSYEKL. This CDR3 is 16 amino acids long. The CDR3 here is CASGQVITGSNEKLLF. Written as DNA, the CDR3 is TGCGCCAGCGGCCAAGTAATTACAGGATCTAATGAAAAACTGTTATTT.

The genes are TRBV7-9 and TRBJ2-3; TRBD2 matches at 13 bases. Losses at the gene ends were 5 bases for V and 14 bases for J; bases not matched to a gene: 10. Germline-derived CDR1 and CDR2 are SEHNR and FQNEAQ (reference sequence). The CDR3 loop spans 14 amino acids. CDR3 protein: CASSNTSGRVVAYF. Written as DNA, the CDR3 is TGTGCCAGCAGCAATACTAGCGGGAGGGTCGTCGCGTATTTT.

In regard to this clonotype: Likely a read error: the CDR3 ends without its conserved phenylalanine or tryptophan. CDR3 sequence: CASSRYRDGYGYTL. DNA for the CDR3: TGTGCCAGCAGCCGATACCGGGACGGCTATGGCTACACCTTA. The chain employs TRBV7-9 and TRBJ1-2; tentatively, D is TRBD1 (5 bases). CDR1 is SEHNR and CDR2 is FQNEAQ in the germline V gene (reference sequence). The CDR3 has 14 residues. With 5 bases removed from V and 4 bases from J, the gap between germline ends came to 14 bases.

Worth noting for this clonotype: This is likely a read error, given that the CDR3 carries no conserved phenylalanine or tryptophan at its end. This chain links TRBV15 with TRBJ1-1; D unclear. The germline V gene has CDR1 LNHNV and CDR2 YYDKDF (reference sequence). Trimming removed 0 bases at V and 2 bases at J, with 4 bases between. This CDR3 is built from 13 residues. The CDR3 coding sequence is TGTGCCACCAGCAGAGATGTAAACACTGAAGCTTTCTCT. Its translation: CATSRDVNTEAFS.

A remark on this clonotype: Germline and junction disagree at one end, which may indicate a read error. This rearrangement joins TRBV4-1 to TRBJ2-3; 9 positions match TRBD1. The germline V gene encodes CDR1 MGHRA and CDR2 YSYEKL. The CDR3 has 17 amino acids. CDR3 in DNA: TGCGCCAACAGCCAAGATCTCTACAGGGGGCGAGCGGATATGCAGTATTTT. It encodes CANSQDLYRGRADMQYF.

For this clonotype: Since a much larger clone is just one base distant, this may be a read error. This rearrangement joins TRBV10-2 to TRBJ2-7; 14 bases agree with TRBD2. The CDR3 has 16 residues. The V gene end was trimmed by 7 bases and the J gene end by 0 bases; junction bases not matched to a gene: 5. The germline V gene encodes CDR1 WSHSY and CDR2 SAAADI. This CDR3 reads CASIRGTSGSSYEQYF. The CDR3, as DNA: TGCGCCAGCATCCGGGGGACTAGCGGGAGCTCCTACGAGCAGTACTTC.

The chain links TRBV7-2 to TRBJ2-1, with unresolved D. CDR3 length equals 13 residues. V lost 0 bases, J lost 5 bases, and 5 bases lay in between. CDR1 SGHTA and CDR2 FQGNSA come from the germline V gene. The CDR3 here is CASSLAVHNEQFF. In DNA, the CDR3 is TGTGCCAGCAGCTTAGCCGTTCACAATGAGCAGTTCTTC.

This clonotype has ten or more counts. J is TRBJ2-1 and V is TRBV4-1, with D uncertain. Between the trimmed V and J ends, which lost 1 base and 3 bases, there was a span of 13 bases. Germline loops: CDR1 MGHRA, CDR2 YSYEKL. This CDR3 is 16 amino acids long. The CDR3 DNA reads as TGCGCCAGCAGCCAAGGGTCGGCTCAGGTCTACAATGAGCAGTTCTTC. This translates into CASSQGSAQVYNEQFF.

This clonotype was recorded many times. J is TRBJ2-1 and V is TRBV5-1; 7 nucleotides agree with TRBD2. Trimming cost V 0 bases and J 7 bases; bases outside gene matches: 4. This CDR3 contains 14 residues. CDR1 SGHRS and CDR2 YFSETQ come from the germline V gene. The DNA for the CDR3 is TGCGCCAGCAGCTTGGGCGGGAGTCCAAATGAGCAGTTCTTC. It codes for CASSLGGSPNEQFF.

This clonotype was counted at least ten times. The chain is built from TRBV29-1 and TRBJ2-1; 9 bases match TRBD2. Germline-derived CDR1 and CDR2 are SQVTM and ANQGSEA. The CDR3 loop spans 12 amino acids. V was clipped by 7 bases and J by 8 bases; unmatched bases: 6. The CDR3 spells CSATTSGHEQFF. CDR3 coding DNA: TGCAGCGCTACGACTAGCGGTCATGAGCAGTTCTTC.

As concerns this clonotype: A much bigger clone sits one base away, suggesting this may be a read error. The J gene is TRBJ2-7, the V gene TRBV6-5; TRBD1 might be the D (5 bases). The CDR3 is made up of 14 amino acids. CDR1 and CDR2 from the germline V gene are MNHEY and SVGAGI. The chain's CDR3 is CAGSYLHRTYEQYF. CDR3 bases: TGTGCCGGCAGTTACCTACACAGGACCTACGAGCAGTACTTC.

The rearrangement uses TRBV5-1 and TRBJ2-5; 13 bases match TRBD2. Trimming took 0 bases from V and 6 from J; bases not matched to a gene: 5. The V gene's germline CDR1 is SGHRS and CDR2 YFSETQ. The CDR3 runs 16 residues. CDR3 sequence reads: CASSLGLAGGGKTQYF. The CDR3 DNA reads TGCGCCAGCAGCTTGGGACTAGCGGGAGGAGGAAAGACCCAGTACTTC. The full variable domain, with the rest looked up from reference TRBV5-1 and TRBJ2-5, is KAGVTQTPRYLIKTRGQQVTLSCSPISGHRSVSWYQQTPGQGLQFLFEYFSETQRNKGNFPGRFSGRQFSNSRSEMNVSTLELGDSALYLCASSLGLAGGGKTQYFGPGTRLLVL.

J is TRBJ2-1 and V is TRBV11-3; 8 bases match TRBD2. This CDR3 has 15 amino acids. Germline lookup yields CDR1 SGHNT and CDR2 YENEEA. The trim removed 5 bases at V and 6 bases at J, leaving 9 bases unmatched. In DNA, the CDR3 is TGTGCCAGCAGCCCAGGAACTAGCGGCATCAATGAGCAGTTCTTC. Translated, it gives CASSPGTSGINEQFF.

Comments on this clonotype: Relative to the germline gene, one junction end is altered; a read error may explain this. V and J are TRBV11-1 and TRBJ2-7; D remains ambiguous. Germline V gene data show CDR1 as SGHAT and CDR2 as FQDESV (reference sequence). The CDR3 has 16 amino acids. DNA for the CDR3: TGTGCCAGCAGCTTAAACCCCTTCGGGCAATCCTATGAGCAGAACTTC. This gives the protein CASSLNPFGQSYEQNF.

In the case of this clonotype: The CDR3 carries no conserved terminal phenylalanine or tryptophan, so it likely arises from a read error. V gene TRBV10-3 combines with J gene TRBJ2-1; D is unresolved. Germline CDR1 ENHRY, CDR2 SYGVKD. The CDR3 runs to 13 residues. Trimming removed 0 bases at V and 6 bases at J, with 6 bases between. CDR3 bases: TGTGCCATCAGTGAGTCGGGGTCCAATGAGCAGTTCCCC. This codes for CAISESGSNEQFP.

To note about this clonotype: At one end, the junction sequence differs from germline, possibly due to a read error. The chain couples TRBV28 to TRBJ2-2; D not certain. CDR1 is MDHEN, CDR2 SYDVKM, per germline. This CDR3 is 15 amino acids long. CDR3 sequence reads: CASGLAVSSTGELFF. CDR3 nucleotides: TGTGCCAGCGGTTTAGCAGTGTCGAGCACCGGGGAGCTGTTTTTT.

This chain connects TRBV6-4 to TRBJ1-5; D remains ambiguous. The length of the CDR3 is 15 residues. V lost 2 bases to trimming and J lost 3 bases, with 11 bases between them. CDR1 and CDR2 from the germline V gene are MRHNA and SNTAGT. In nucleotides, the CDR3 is TGTGCCAGCAGTGACGGGATAGGTTTCAATCAGCCCCAGCATTTT. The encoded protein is CASSDGIGFNQPQHF.

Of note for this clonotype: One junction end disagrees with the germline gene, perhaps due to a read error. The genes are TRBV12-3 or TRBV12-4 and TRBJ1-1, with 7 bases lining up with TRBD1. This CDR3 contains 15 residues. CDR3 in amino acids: CASSPTGSLGTEAFF. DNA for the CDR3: TGTGCGAGCAGTCCGACAGGGAGTTTGGGCACTGAAGCTTTCTTT.

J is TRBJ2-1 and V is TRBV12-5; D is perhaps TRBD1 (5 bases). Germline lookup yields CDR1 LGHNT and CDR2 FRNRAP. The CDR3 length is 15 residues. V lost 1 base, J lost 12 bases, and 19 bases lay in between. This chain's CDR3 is CASGLGTLPGHGQFF. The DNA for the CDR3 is TGTGCTAGTGGTTTGGGCACCCTACCCGGACATGGGCAGTTCTTC.